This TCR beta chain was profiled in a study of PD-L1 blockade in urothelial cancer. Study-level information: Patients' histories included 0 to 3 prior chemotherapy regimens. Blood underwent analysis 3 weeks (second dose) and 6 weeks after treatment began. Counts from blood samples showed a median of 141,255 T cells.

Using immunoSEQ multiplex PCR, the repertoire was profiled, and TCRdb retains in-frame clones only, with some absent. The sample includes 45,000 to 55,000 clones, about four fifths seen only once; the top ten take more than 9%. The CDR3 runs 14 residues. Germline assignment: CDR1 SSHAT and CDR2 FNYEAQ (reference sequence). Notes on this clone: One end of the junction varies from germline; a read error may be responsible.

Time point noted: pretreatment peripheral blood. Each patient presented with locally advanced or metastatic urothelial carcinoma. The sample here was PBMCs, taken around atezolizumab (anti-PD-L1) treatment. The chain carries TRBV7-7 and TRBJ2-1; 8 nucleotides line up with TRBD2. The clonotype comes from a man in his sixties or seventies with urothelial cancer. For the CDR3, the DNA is TGTGCTAGCAGCCCGAGCAGCGGGAGCTATGAGCAGTTCTTC. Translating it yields CASSPSSGSYEQFF.